The 29 T cell receptor beta chains listed next were all sequenced from one sample in a study of monozygotic twins with cystic fibrosis (dated by TCRdb to the early 2020s). The library came from the immunoSEQ multiplex PCR assay. Held by TCRdb, this immuneACCESS table contains in-frame sequences only and omits some clones. Under half of the omission traces to an unresolved V gene where checked; the cause of the rest is unknown. The table for this sample lists about 36,000 clones; about 87% of them were counted only once. Approximately 1.8% of the sample belongs to the ten largest clones. Sequencing input: blood. The receptors come from a girl aged 2-10 years with cystic fibrosis.

The gene calls are TRBV11-2 and TRBJ2-5, with a weak D call TRBD2 (6 bases). V was trimmed by 3 bases and J by 5 bases, leaving 13 bases between them. Germline CDR1 and CDR2: SGHAT and FQNNGV. The CDR3 loop spans 14 amino acids. For the CDR3, the DNA is TGTGCCAGCAGCTTCGAAGCGGGTATGGAGACCCAGTACTTC. The encoded protein is CASSFEAGMETQYF.

About this clone: This sample includes further DNA sequences coding for the same CDR3. The chain carries TRBV30 and TRBJ1-4; the match to TRBD1 covers 10 bases. Germline V gives CDR1 GTSNPN, CDR2 SVGIG (reference sequence). After removal of 3 bases from V and 7 bases from J, the junction contained 2 bases not matched to a gene. The CDR3 runs to 13 residues. The DNA of the CDR3 is TGTGCCTGGAGCCGGGACAGGGGTGAAAAACTGTTTTTT. This sequence encodes CAWSRDRGEKLFF.

This clone has only one observation. This chain uses TRBV4-3 with TRBJ2-3; no firm D call. The CDR3 is 13 residues long. The V gene lost 0 bases and the J gene lost 3 bases, with 4 bases spanning the gap. CDR1 LGHNA and CDR2 YSLEER come from the germline V gene. The CDR3 loop is CASSQEGTDTQYF. CDR3 DNA: TGCGCCAGCAGCCAAGAAGGGACAGATACGCAGTATTTT.

The rearrangement uses TRBV4-2 and TRBJ2-5, with TRBD2 matching over 12 bases. The trim removed 6 bases at V and 1 base at J, leaving 0 bases unmatched. The germline V gene has CDR1 LGHNA and CDR2 YNFKEQ. The CDR3 has 14 residues. Written as DNA, the CDR3 is TGTGCCAGCAGGACTAGCGGGGGCCAAGAGACCCAGTACTTC. Translated, it gives CASRTSGGQETQYF.

Regarding this clone: Germline and junction disagree at one end, which may indicate a read error. CDR3 residues: CASHKEPSSEQYF. The CDR3 nucleotides read TGTGCCAGTCATAAGGAACCCTCCTCCGAGCAGTACTTC. The chain couples TRBV5-4 to TRBJ2-7; no firm D call. CDR3 length: 13 amino acids. The germline CDR1 and CDR2 sequences are SGHNT and YYREEE (reference sequence).

The CDR3 nucleotides read TGTGCCAGCTCAAGACAGGGTGCGAACACTGAAGCTTTCTTT. Its translation: CASSRQGANTEAFF. The rearrangement uses TRBV18 and TRBJ1-1, with 7 bases aligning to TRBD1. The J segment lost 1 base and the V segment lost 5 bases, leaving 4 bases of the junction unmatched. The germline V gene encodes CDR1 KGHSH and CDR2 LQKENI. The CDR3 consists of 14 residues.

The CDR3 here is CASSHGVGKGSQPQHF. The CDR3 bases are TGTGCCAGCAGCCACGGGGTTGGGAAGGGTAGTCAGCCCCAGCATTTT. The chain couples TRBV6-6 to TRBJ1-5; the D is unclear. This CDR3 is 16 amino acids long. CDR1 is MNHNY, CDR2 SVGAGI, per germline (reference sequence). V was shortened by 6 bases and J by 6 bases, with 21 bases between the two germline ends.

V gene TRBV7-6 combines with J gene TRBJ2-7, with D perhaps being TRBD1 or TRBD2 (5 bases each). V was cut by 1 base and J by 3 bases, with 7 bases left in between. This CDR3 region has 13 residues. Germline V gives CDR1 SGHVS, CDR2 FNYEAQ. The chain's CDR3 is CASSLGGDYEQYF. CDR3 sequence (DNA): TGTGCCAGCAGCTTAGGAGGGGACTACGAGCAGTACTTC.

The V gene is TRBV5-4, the J gene TRBJ1-3; 10 bases line up with TRBD1. The V segment lost 4 bases and the J segment 0 bases; nucleotides outside the gene matches: 10. CDR1 is SGHNT, CDR2 YYREEE, per germline (reference sequence). This CDR3 has 18 residues. Here the CDR3 reads CASSTRGQGLSSGNTIYF. The CDR3 DNA is TGTGCCAGCAGCACCCGGGGACAGGGGCTAAGCTCTGGAAACACCATATATTTT.

This clone was picked up a small number of times. The V and J genes are TRBV6-1 and TRBJ1-2; TRBD1 is a possible D gene (5 bases). The germline V gene has CDR1 MNHNS and CDR2 SASEGT. Trimming stripped 7 bases from V and 5 bases from J, with 14 bases between. CDR3 size: 13 residues. The DNA for the CDR3 is TGTGCCAGCACCTCCGGGACGTTTTATGGCTACACCTTC. It specifies CASTSGTFYGYTF.

The V call is TRBV9, the J call TRBJ2-3, with D perhaps matching TRBD1 (6 bases). V dropped 6 bases and J dropped 0 bases, with 11 bases sitting between them. Germline V lookup: CDR1 SGDLS, CDR2 YYNGEE. The CDR3 is 14 residues long. The CDR3 loop is CASKRQVSTDTQYF. The CDR3 DNA sequence: TGTGCCAGCAAGAGACAGGTCAGCACAGATACGCAGTATTTT.

This chain joins TRBV7-9 and TRBJ1-3; the match to TRBD1 covers 9 bases. CDR1 SEHNR and CDR2 FQNEAQ come from the germline V gene (reference sequence). Trimming took 5 bases from V and 3 from J; bases not matched to a gene: 11. The CDR3 totals 17 residues. This chain's CDR3 is CASSDKGTGLFGNTIYF. The CDR3, as DNA: TGTGCCAGCAGCGATAAGGGGACAGGGCTTTTTGGAAACACCATATATTTT.

This clone came up a few times. The chain uses TRBV30 and TRBJ1-6; the match to TRBD1 covers 7 bases. Looked up from germline, CDR1 is GTSNPN and CDR2 is SVGIG (reference sequence). The trim removed 1 base at V and 8 bases at J, leaving 2 bases unmatched. This CDR3 has 13 residues. The CDR3 DNA reads as TGTGCCTGGAGTGACAGGGGACATTCACCCCTCCACTTT. It is translated as CAWSDRGHSPLHF.

This sequence joins TRBV5-1 and TRBJ2-5, with 9 bases that match TRBD1. This CDR3 has 15 amino acids. V gave up 4 bases and J gave up 5 bases; unmatched junction bases: 9. CDR1 SGHRS and CDR2 YFSETQ come from the germline V gene. The CDR3 bases are TGCGCCAGCAGCGGGACAGGGAAAATATCGGAGACCCAGTACTTC. Its translation: CASSGTGKISETQYF.

This chain joins TRBV6-1 and TRBJ1-1; TRBD1 is a possible D gene (6 bases). This CDR3 is built from 12 residues. Germline-derived CDR1 and CDR2 are MNHNS and SASEGT. V was shortened by 8 bases and J by 0 bases, with 7 bases between the two germline ends. In DNA form, the CDR3 reads TGTGCCAGCCGACAGGTGAACACTGAAGCTTTCTTT. This encodes CASRQVNTEAFF.

V is TRBV6-6 and J is TRBJ2-7; the match to TRBD1 covers 8 bases. The CDR3 is 14 residues long. J lost 2 bases, V lost 6 bases, and 6 bases had no gene match. Germline V CDR1 and CDR2: MNHNY, SVGAGI (reference sequence). The CDR3 reads CASRKGQGPYEQYF. The CDR3 nucleotides are TGTGCCAGCAGGAAAGGACAGGGTCCCTACGAGCAGTACTTC.

The gene calls are TRBV5-6 and TRBJ2-2, with D maybe TRBD1 (5 bases). The V gene's germline CDR1 is SGHDT and CDR2 YYEEEE. The V end was cut by 5 bases, the J end by 5 bases, with 28 bases between. The CDR3 sequence is 19 residues long. The CDR3 region has the DNA TGTGCCAGCAGATATGTACCCTACCGTGGGCAGGGCCGTACCGGGGAGCTGTTTTTT. Residues: CASRYVPYRGQGRTGELFF. Combining the CDR3 with reference TRBV5-6 and TRBJ2-2 gives the whole variable domain DAGVTQSPTHLIKTRGQQVTLRCSPKSGHDTVSWYQQALGQGPQFIFQYYEEEERQRGNFPDRFSGHQFPNYSSELNVNALLLGDSALYLCASRYVPYRGQGRTGELFFGEGSRLTVL.

This clone was observed a few times. The chain combines TRBV14 with TRBJ1-1; no firm D call. Germline V gives CDR1 SGHDN, CDR2 FVKESK. Trimming shortened V by 6 bases and J by 1 base, and 15 bases separated the two germline ends. The CDR3 is 15 amino acids. CDR3 DNA: TGTGCCAGCAGTCAGTCCCCCAGGCGGAACACTGAAGCTTTCTTT. It yields the protein CASSQSPRRNTEAFF.

The chain employs TRBV5-6 and TRBJ2-7, with 9 bases fitting TRBD1. This CDR3 has 13 amino acids. Germline CDR1 and CDR2: SGHDT and YYEEEE. V shed 4 bases and J 3 bases; nucleotides not matched to a gene: 2. The CDR3 bases are TGTGCCAGCAGCCGGGGACAGGGCTACGAGCAGTACTTC. Translated: CASSRGQGYEQYF.

The chain is built from TRBV7-9 and TRBJ2-7; D is perhaps TRBD1 or TRBD2 (5 bases each). The germline V gene encodes CDR1 SEHNR and CDR2 FQNEAQ (reference sequence). This CDR3 has 16 residues. V gave up 4 bases and J gave up 1 base, with 17 bases separating them. The CDR3 reads CASSYRYGAESYEQYF. The CDR3, as DNA: TGTGCCAGCAGCTACAGGTATGGAGCGGAGTCCTACGAGCAGTACTTC.

V usage is TRBV9 and J usage is TRBJ2-5, with D perhaps matching TRBD1 or TRBD2 (6 bases each). Between the trimmed V and J ends, which lost 3 bases and 5 bases, there was a span of 14 bases. The CDR3 is 14 amino acids. Per germline, CDR1 SGDLS and CDR2 YYNGEE. The CDR3 DNA sequence: TGTGCCAGCAGCGGGGGGGCCATTCATGAGACCCAGTACTTC. It is translated as CASSGGAIHETQYF. Based on the CDR3 plus reference TRBV9 and TRBJ2-5, the full variable domain is DSGVTQTPKHLITATGQRVTLRCSPRSGDLSVYWYQQSLDQGLQFLIQYYNGEERAKGNILERFSAQQFPDLHSELNLSSLELGDSALYFCASSGGAIHETQYFGPGTRLLVL.

The V gene is TRBV9, the J gene TRBJ2-3, with D hard to call. CDR1 SGDLS and CDR2 YYNGEE come from the germline V gene. The CDR3 is 13 amino acids. V was shortened by 3 bases and J by 0 bases, with 5 bases between the two germline ends. The CDR3 region is CASSAHSTDTQYF. CDR3 nucleotide sequence: TGTGCCAGCAGCGCGCATAGCACAGATACGCAGTATTTT.

The chain carries TRBV27 and TRBJ1-1; D is perhaps TRBD1 (6 bases). Germline assignment: CDR1 MNHEY and CDR2 SMNVEV (reference sequence). The length of the CDR3 is 15 residues. V lost 1 base, J lost 9 bases, and 18 bases lay in between. This chain's CDR3 is CASSLLGARNLQAFF. The CDR3 nucleotides are TGTGCCAGCAGTTTATTGGGGGCCAGAAATCTACAAGCTTTCTTT.

This clone was counted once. V is TRBV5-1 and J is TRBJ2-5; D might be TRBD1 or TRBD2, each matching 6 bases. V lost 4 bases and J lost 4, with 17 bases in between. The CDR3 runs 15 residues. Germline loops: CDR1 SGHRS, CDR2 YFSETQ. CDR3 sequence reads: CASSDGSRGGETQYF. DNA for the CDR3: TGCGCCAGCAGCGACGGGAGCAGGGGTGGAGAGACCCAGTACTTC.

This clone has only one observation. CDR3 DNA: TGTGCCAGCTGGGACAGGGGGGTCTATGGCTACACCTTC. Amino acids: CASWDRGVYGYTF. The chain is built from TRBV6-5 and TRBJ1-2; 11 positions agree with TRBD1. The germline V gene encodes CDR1 MNHEY and CDR2 SVGAGI. The J segment lost 4 bases and the V segment lost 8 bases, leaving 3 bases of the junction unmatched. The CDR3 loop spans 13 amino acids.

The chain employs TRBV6-5 and TRBJ2-3, with D unresolved. Trimming pared 6 bases from V and 2 bases from J, leaving 15 bases between. The germline CDR1 and CDR2 sequences are MNHEY and SVGAGI. The CDR3 is 15 residues long. DNA for the CDR3: TGTGCCAGCAGCTATACCTGGACCTCCACAGATACGCAGTATTTT. It encodes CASSYTWTSTDTQYF.

The chain recombines TRBV30 with TRBJ1-3; tentatively, D is TRBD1 (6 bases). V dropped 5 bases and J dropped 4 bases, with 6 bases sitting between them. The CDR3 consists of 11 residues. CDR1 is GTSNPN, CDR2 SVGIG, per germline (reference sequence). CDR3 sequence reads: CAWGGGNTIYF. Here the CDR3 DNA reads TGTGCCTGGGGGGGCGGAAACACCATATATTTT.

This chain links TRBV6-5 with TRBJ1-2; 9 bases agree with TRBD1. Trimming cost V 2 bases and J 0 bases; bases outside gene matches: 4. Germline CDR1 reads MNHEY; CDR2 reads SVGAGI. The CDR3 contains 16 residues. CDR3: CASSYQGQGANYGYTF. Here the CDR3 DNA reads TGTGCCAGCAGTTACCAGGGACAGGGAGCTAACTATGGCTACACCTTC.

This chain uses TRBV6-6 with TRBJ1-2, with D tentatively TRBD1 (5 bases). The CDR3 length is 15 residues. With 0 bases removed from V and 12 bases from J, the gap between germline ends came to 20 bases. Looked up from germline, CDR1 is MNHNY and CDR2 is SVGAGI (reference sequence). CDR3 nucleotides: TGTGCCAGCAGTTACTCGCTTCTGGACGGGGGTTGGGACACCTTC. The encoded protein is CASSYSLLDGGWDTF.